The 21 T cell receptor beta chains below come from one sample, sequenced in a study of glioma-infiltrating T cells listed by TCRdb under 2016. Sequenced on an Illumina MiSeq. TCR alpha and beta CDR3 regions were amplified with the iRepertoire nested amplicon-rescue multiplex PCR (arm-PCR) platform from RNA. In-frame beta chains were kept once TCRdb had trimmed the public reads at Q25 with fastp and called clones with MiXCR. Rows with one shared CDR3 protein collapse into an entry with the most common genes and DNA. The sample table holds some 120,000 distinct CDR3 sequences, of which around 23% were seen once. The top ten hold 15% of the sample. The specimen sequenced was glioma tissue, nonneoplastic brain tissue, or PBMCs (not recorded which). The receptors come from a human donor with low-grade glioma or glioblastoma, undergoing nonglioma brain surgery, or in good health (not recorded which).

This clonotype was counted ten times or more. The chain employs TRBV15 and TRBJ1-1; D is unresolved. The V and J ends lost 0 bases and 0 bases respectively, with 5 bases between them. This CDR3 region has 14 residues. Per the germline V gene, CDR1 is LNHNV and CDR2 is YYDKDF (reference sequence). The CDR3 bases are TGTGCCACCAGCAGAGATCGAATGAACACTGAAGCTTTCTTT. Its translation is CATSRDRMNTEAFF.

As concerns this clonotype: This may come from a read error, since a much larger clone is one base off. This chain connects TRBV7-8 to TRBJ2-1; 7 bases are a match to TRBD1. Germline lookup yields CDR1 SGHVS and CDR2 FQNEAQ. With 7 bases clipped from V and 7 bases from J, the junction kept 7 bases outside the gene matches. The length of the CDR3 is 13 residues. CDR3 DNA: TGTGCCAGCACCTTTGGCAGGGGGAATGAGCAGTTCTTC. Amino acids: CASTFGRGNEQFF.

To note about this clonotype: Because it lacks the conserved phenylalanine or tryptophan at the end, this CDR3 is likely a read error. The chain recombines TRBV12-3 or TRBV12-4 with TRBJ2-5, with 7 bases fitting TRBD1. The CDR3 has 15 residues. Trimming at V came to 5 bases and at J to 3 bases, leaving 9 bases not matched to a gene. The CDR3: CASSLGTASKETQYY. The DNA for the CDR3 is TGTGCCAGCAGTCTAGGGACAGCCAGTAAAGAGACCCAGTACTAC.

This clonotype was counted at least ten times. The chain is built from TRBV4-2 and TRBJ2-7, with a possible D match to TRBD1 (5 bases). This CDR3 contains 14 residues. Germline CDR1 LGHNA, CDR2 YNFKEQ. Trimming stripped 1 base from V and 2 bases from J, with 9 bases between. CDR3 loop: CASSQGGPTYEQYF. For the CDR3, the DNA is TGTGCCAGCAGCCAAGGGGGCCCGACCTACGAGCAGTACTTC.

This clonotype has just a few counts. V is TRBV4-2 and J is TRBJ2-2; TRBD2 matches 8 bases. V was pared by 7 bases and J by 5 bases, with 15 bases of the junction left unmatched. Germline loops: CDR1 LGHNA, CDR2 YNFKEQ. CDR3 length: 17 amino acids. The CDR3 bases are TGTGCCAGCACCACCCTTCGGGGGGGAGGGCCAACCGGGGAGCTGTTTTTT. Its protein product is CASTTLRGGGPTGELFF.

Turning to this clonotype: A much larger clone lies one base from this, so it may be a read error. This chain links TRBV7-2 with TRBJ1-5; 7 bases fit TRBD1. V lost 8 bases, J lost 4 bases, and 8 bases stayed unmatched. This CDR3 contains 14 residues. Germline V gene sequence: CDR1 SGHTA, CDR2 FQGNSA. This CDR3 reads CASAGQRINQPQHF. The CDR3 DNA reads TGTGCCAGCGCGGGACAGAGGATTAATCAGCCCCAGCATTTT.

This clonotype appeared many times. This sequence joins TRBV4-3 and TRBJ1-1; D not resolved. The CDR3 has 13 residues. The germline V gene has CDR1 LGHNA and CDR2 YSLEER. V dropped 1 base and J dropped 5 bases, with 8 bases sitting between them. DNA for the CDR3: TGCGCCAGCAGCCAAGTCCAGACAACTGAAGCTTTCTTT. As protein: CASSQVQTTEAFF.

In regard to this clonotype: It may be a read error: a sequence one base away is much more abundant. V gene TRBV4-3 combines with J gene TRBJ1-6; D call uncertain. Per the germline V gene, CDR1 is LGHNA and CDR2 is YSLEER. The CDR3 is made up of 16 amino acids. CDR3 nucleotide sequence: TGCGCCATCAGCCAAGATAGTCGGGTTTCTAATTCACCCCTCCACTTT. As protein: CAISQDSRVSNSPLHF.

With respect to this clonotype: This may come from a read error, since a much larger clone is one base off. The chain couples TRBV7-6 to TRBJ2-7; D possibly uses TRBD1 or TRBD2 (5 bases each). V was shortened by 2 bases and J by 7 bases, with 21 bases between the two germline ends. This CDR3 region has 16 residues. Germline loops: CDR1 SGHVS, CDR2 FNYEAQ. CDR3 nucleotides: TGTGCCAGCAGCTTATCCATACAGGACCCCTGGGGGGAGCAGTACTTC. This sequence encodes CASSLSIQDPWGEQYF.

The V gene is TRBV12-3 or TRBV12-4, the J gene TRBJ2-7, with a tentative D call TRBD1 (6 bases). V lost 8 bases, J lost 6 bases, and 20 bases lay in between. CDR3 length equals 14 residues. Written as DNA, the CDR3 is TGTGCCAGCGGCCAGGGGAGCTCCACGGCCGAGCAGTACTTC. Protein sequence: CASGQGSSTAEQYF.

This clonotype was seen ten or more times. The chain combines TRBV24-1 with TRBJ2-4; 13 nucleotides match TRBD2. The CDR3 spans 20 residues. The germline V gene encodes CDR1 KGHDR and CDR2 SFDVKD. CDR3: CVFTWRRLAGGKRAKNIQYF. DNA for the CDR3: TGTGTCTTCACATGGCGAAGACTAGCGGGAGGAAAGAGGGCCAAAAACATTCAGTACTTC.

CDR3 nucleotide sequence: TGTGCCTGGGGGGACGGAAGCACTGAAGCTTTCTTT. Residues: CAWGDGSTEAFF. The chain joins TRBV30 to TRBJ1-1, with D maybe TRBD1 (5 bases). Germline V gene sequence: CDR1 GTSNPN, CDR2 SVGIG (reference sequence). This CDR3 contains 12 residues. The V and J ends lost 5 bases and 4 bases respectively, with 11 bases between them.

Notes on this clonotype: One junction end disagrees with the germline gene, perhaps due to a read error. The V and J genes are TRBV20-1 and TRBJ2-1; D gene uncertain. The CDR3 loop spans 16 amino acids. Germline values: CDR1 DFQATT, CDR2 SNEGSKA (reference sequence). Here the CDR3 DNA reads TGCCGTGCTCGCGCTGCGCTTTCGCGCTCCTCCCCTGAGCCGTTCTTC. Translation gives CRARAALSRSSPEPFF.

In this sample, this clonotype turned up many times. The chain is built from TRBV2 and TRBJ2-2; 7 bases are a match to TRBD1. Trimming cost V 8 bases and J 5 bases; bases outside gene matches: 8. The CDR3 totals 14 residues. Germline lookup yields CDR1 SNHLY and CDR2 FYNNEI. In DNA, the CDR3 is TGTGCCAGCGGATACAGGGGTGGAACCGGGGAGCTGTTTTTT. Protein: CASGYRGGTGELFF.

The CDR3 region has the DNA TGTGCCAGCAGTTTGGGGGTTGGTAATTCACCCCTCCACTTT. Its translation is CASSLGVGNSPLHF. This sequence joins TRBV27 and TRBJ1-6; maybe TRBD1 (5 bases). This CDR3 is 14 amino acids long. V dropped 3 bases and J dropped 6 bases, with 9 bases sitting between them. Germline V gene data show CDR1 as MNHEY and CDR2 as SMNVEV (reference sequence).

The rearrangement uses TRBV6-5 and TRBJ2-7; a possible D gene is TRBD1 (6 bases). Deletions cut 6 bases from V and 5 bases from J, with 14 bases between. CDR1 and CDR2 from the germline V gene are MNHEY and SVGAGI. This CDR3 is 13 amino acids long. The DNA of the CDR3 is TGTGCCAGCAGCAACAGGGTTTATGACGAGCAGTACTTC. It is translated as CASSNRVYDEQYF.

This clonotype was observed at least ten times. The CDR3 reads CASSWSGGTDTQYF. In DNA form, the CDR3 reads TGCGCCAGCAGCTGGTCGGGGGGCACAGATACGCAGTATTTT. The gene calls are TRBV5-1 and TRBJ2-3; D might be TRBD2 (6 bases). Germline V lookup: CDR1 SGHRS, CDR2 YFSETQ. The CDR3 consists of 14 residues. V shed 3 bases and J shed 1 base, with 9 bases lying between them.

This clonotype was picked up a small number of times. The gene calls are TRBV18 and TRBJ1-3; the match to TRBD1 covers 10 bases. Germline trimming cut 3 bases from V and 4 bases from J; bases unmatched to any gene: 6. The CDR3 has 16 amino acids. From germline, CDR1 is KGHSH and CDR2 LQKENI. CDR3 in DNA: TGTGCCAGCTCACCGATCGGGACAGGGGAAGGAAACACCATATATTTT. This gives the protein CASSPIGTGEGNTIYF. The variable domain in full, completed from reference TRBV18 and TRBJ1-3, reads NAGVMQNPRHLVRRRGQEARLRCSPMKGHSHVYWYRQLPEEGLKFMVYLQKENIIDESGMPKERFSAEFPKEGPSILRIQQVVRGDSAAYFCASSPIGTGEGNTIYFGEGSWLTVV.

In nucleotides, the CDR3 is TGCGCCAGCAGCCATTCTTTGACAGGGTCCCTGGGGGAGCAGTACTTC. Amino acid sequence: CASSHSLTGSLGEQYF. The J gene is TRBJ2-7, the V gene TRBV4-1, with TRBD1 matching over 7 bases. V lost 3 bases to trimming and J lost 7 bases; unmatched junction nucleotides: 15. Germline V CDR1 and CDR2: MGHRA, YSYEKL. CDR3 length equals 16 residues.

The chain links TRBV5-5 to TRBJ2-1; maybe TRBD2 (6 bases). The CDR3 covers 16 residues. Germline V lookup: CDR1 SGHKS, CDR2 YYEKEE (reference sequence). V dropped 3 bases and J dropped 1 base, with 14 bases sitting between them. DNA of the CDR3: TGTGCCAGCAGCTCCCTTGGGGGGAGGTCCTACAATGAGCAGTTCTTC. It yields the protein CASSSLGGRSYNEQFF. Looking up the rest from reference TRBV5-5 and TRBJ2-1 gives the full variable domain: DAGVTQSPTHLIKTRGQQVTLRCSPISGHKSVSWYQQVLGQGPQFIFQYYEKEERGRGNFPDRFSARQFPNYSSELNVNALLLGDSALYLCASSSLGGRSYNEQFFGPGTRLTVL.

V and J are TRBV18 and TRBJ2-5; D uncertain. Looked up from germline, CDR1 is KGHSH and CDR2 is LQKENI. V lost 3 bases, J lost 0 bases, and 2 bases lay in between. This CDR3 is built from 12 residues. The CDR3, as DNA: TGTGCCAGCTCACCCAACCAAGAGACCCAGTACTTC. This gives the protein CASSPNQETQYF.